These 5 T cell receptor beta chains were sequenced from one sample in a study of tumor-infiltrating lymphocytes in primary liver carcinoma. From 500 ng of total RNA, TCR beta-specific cDNA was reverse-transcribed using a constant-region primer. Libraries of TCR beta came from three nested multiplex PCR rounds with slightly modified ARM-PCR. TRBV1-TRBV30 forward primers paired with a C-beta reverse primer were used in the first two PCR rounds, which ran roughly 10 cycles each. Each CDR3 protein is one row after TCRdb ran MiXCR on the multiplex PCR reads. The table has about 210,000 distinct CDR3 sequences, 65% seen once. The blood RNA (from unsorted whole blood) was obtained, and germline DNA was also extracted. The sample consisted of peripheral blood. The receptors stem from a woman aged 60-75 years with primary liver carcinoma and hepatitis B virus infection.

To note about this clonotype: In this CDR3 the conserved last residue, phenylalanine or tryptophan, is missing, so a read error is likely. V gene TRBV28 combines with J gene TRBJ1-6; D not resolved. The CDR3 contains 12 residues. Germline V gives CDR1 MDHEN, CDR2 SYDVKM. The CDR3 sequence: CVSSRSNSPLHY. In DNA, the CDR3 is TGTGTCAGCAGCCGTTCGAATTCACCCCTCCACTAT.

As for this clonotype: An end of the junction differs from the germline gene, which may be a read error. The chain is built from TRBV11-3 and TRBJ2-1, with TRBD2 matching over 7 bases. In germline, CDR1 is SGHNT, CDR2 YENEEA. This CDR3 region has 16 residues. The CDR3, as DNA: TGTGCCAGCAGACTAGGCGGGAGCGCCCTTTACAATGAGCTGTTCTTC. Translating gives CASRLGGSALYNELFF.

Note on this clonotype: Its ends do not fully match the called genes, so a read error is possible. The V and J genes are TRBV5-6 and TRBJ1-1, with a tentative D call TRBD1 (6 bases). Germline lookup yields CDR1 SGHDT and CDR2 YYEEEE. CDR3 length: 14 amino acids. The CDR3 region has the DNA TGTGCCAGCAGGGGAGGGGGAGGGTACACTGAAGTTTTCTTT. Protein product: CASRGGGGYTEVFF.

V is TRBV11-2 and J is TRBJ2-3, with 10 bases fitting TRBD2. Germline CDR1 and CDR2: SGHAT and FQNNGV. The length of the CDR3 is 15 residues. The CDR3 protein is CVCRRAGGGTDTQYF. CDR3 in DNA: TGTGTCTGCAGGCGAGCGGGAGGGGGAACAGATACGCAGTATTTT.

With regard to this clonotype: Because the CDR3 is missing its conserved closing phenylalanine or tryptophan, this is likely a read error. This chain joins TRBV11-2 and TRBJ2-5; D not resolved. CDR3 length: 14 residues. V was clipped by 3 bases and J by 2 bases, with 10 bases between them. Germline lookup yields CDR1 SGHAT and CDR2 FQNNGV. The CDR3 region is CASSLHSRQETQYL. The CDR3 DNA reads TGTGCCAGCAGCTTGCATTCTCGTCAAGAGACCCAGTACCTC.